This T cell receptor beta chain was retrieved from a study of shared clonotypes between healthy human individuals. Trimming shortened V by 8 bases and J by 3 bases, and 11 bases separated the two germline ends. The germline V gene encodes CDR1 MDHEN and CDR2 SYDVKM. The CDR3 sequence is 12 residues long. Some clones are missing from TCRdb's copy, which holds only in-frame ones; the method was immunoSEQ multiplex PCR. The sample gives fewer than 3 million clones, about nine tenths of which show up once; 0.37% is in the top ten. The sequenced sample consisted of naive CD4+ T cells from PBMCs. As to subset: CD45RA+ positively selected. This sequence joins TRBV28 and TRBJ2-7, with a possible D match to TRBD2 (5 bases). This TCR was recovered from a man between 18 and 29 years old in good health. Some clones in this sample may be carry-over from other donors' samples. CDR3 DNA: TGTGCCAGCTCCGGAAGCGGCTACGAGCAGTACTTC. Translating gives CASSGSGYEQYF.